These 8 T cell receptor beta chains share one sample of origin, sequenced in a study of regulatory T cells in long-lasting Graves disease. The time point is: newly diagnosed GD, antithyroid drugs for less than 3 months. With RNA extracted from PBMCs as input, the TCR library was made. Building of the TCR beta libraries involved iRepertoire HTBI primers and Arm-PCR of CDR3 regions. TCRdb re-derived calls from the multiplex PCR reads in MiXCR, one entry per CDR3 protein. The data contain roughly 500,000 distinct CDR3 sequences, approximately 15% of them seen just once; the ten biggest clones take up approximately 9.3%. The data were also submitted as part of a second study, on T cells in Graves' hyperthyroidism and ophthalmopathy.

The sample was peripheral blood mononuclear cells (PBMCs), taken at new diagnosis, from a patient treated with antithyroid drugs. These receptors originate from a man between 25 and 39 years old with Graves disease.

CDR3 loop: CATSRDRHYGYTF. DNA for the CDR3: TGTGCCACCAGCAGGGACAGGCACTATGGCTACACCTTC. The J gene is TRBJ1-2, the V gene TRBV15; 7 bases fit TRBD1. Germline-derived CDR1 and CDR2 are LNHNV and YYDKDF (reference sequence). With V trimmed by 3 bases and J by 3 bases, 1 base remained unmatched. This CDR3 has 13 residues.

DNA of the CDR3: TGCGCCACCCTTACGGGGGGCTCCTACGAGCAGTACTTC. Encoded protein: CATLTGGSYEQYF. The rearrangement joins TRBV10-1 to TRBJ2-7; TRBD2 agrees at 7 bases. The CDR3 runs 13 residues. From germline, CDR1 is WNHNN and CDR2 SYGVQD (reference sequence). After removal of 10 bases from V and 0 bases from J, the junction contained 6 bases not matched to a gene.

J is TRBJ1-3 and V is TRBV5-1; a possible D gene is TRBD1 (6 bases). The germline gives CDR1 SGHRS, CDR2 YFSETQ. This CDR3 contains 17 residues. V lost 4 bases, J lost 0 bases, and 17 bases lay in between. CDR3 DNA: TGCGCCAGCAGCCCTGGCACAGGGATGCCCTCTGGAAACACCATATATTTT. This translates into CASSPGTGMPSGNTIYF.

This clonotype has only a few counts. The chain carries TRBV19 and TRBJ2-6, with D possibly matching TRBD1 (7 bases). The CDR3 is 18 residues long. Trimming left V 3 bases short and J 1 base short, with 16 bases between. Germline loops: CDR1 LNHDA, CDR2 SQIVND (reference sequence). The CDR3 reads CASSILRQGGSGANVLTF. CDR3 nucleotide sequence: TGTGCCAGTAGTATTTTAAGGCAGGGGGGTTCTGGGGCCAACGTCCTGACTTTC.

About this clonotype itself: The CDR3 carries no conserved terminal phenylalanine or tryptophan, so it likely arises from a read error. V is TRBV7-8 and J is TRBJ2-5; possibly TRBD2 for D (5 bases). CDR1 and CDR2 from the germline V gene are SGHVS and FQNEAQ. The CDR3 covers 15 residues. The V end lost 0 bases, the J end lost 1 base, and 9 bases lay between the germline ends. The CDR3 nucleotides are TGTGCCAGCAGCTTAGCTGCCGGAGGCCAAGAGACCCAGTACCTC. Amino acid sequence: CASSLAAGGQETQYL.

This clonotype was observed at least ten times. The V gene is TRBV7-9, the J gene TRBJ2-1; weak D call: TRBD2 (6 bases). Germline lookup yields CDR1 SEHNR and CDR2 FQNEAQ (reference sequence). The CDR3 contains 17 residues. V shed 5 bases and J shed 7 bases, with 24 bases lying between them. The CDR3 region has the DNA TGTGCCAGCAGCGCCAACTCGGTGCGGGGAGGCCAAAATGAGCAGTTCTTC. The encoded protein is CASSANSVRGGQNEQFF.

The chain is built from TRBV15 and TRBJ2-1, with TRBD2 matching over 7 bases. Germline CDR1 LNHNV, CDR2 YYDKDF (reference sequence). Unmatched junction bases numbered 11, after V lost 9 bases and J lost 6 bases. CDR3 length equals 14 residues. CDR3 loop: CATSPREVSNEQFF. CDR3 in DNA: TGTGCCACTAGCCCCCGGGAGGTCAGCAATGAGCAGTTCTTC.

At least ten counts were recorded for this clonotype. This sequence joins TRBV6-1 and TRBJ1-2; D is ambiguous. Trimming removed 10 bases from V and 6 bases from J, with 18 bases in between. This CDR3 has 13 residues. Germline V CDR1 and CDR2: MNHNS, SASEGT. CDR3 bases: TGTGCCATCGAATCCGCCGACACGGATGGCTACACCTTC. It encodes CAIESADTDGYTF.